This TCR beta chain is from a study of brain T cells in children with intractable seizures. Profiling relied on immunoSEQ multiplex PCR, and the TCRdb table lists in-frame clones only, not all of them. The sample consists of about 340,000 clones, 93% of them appearing once. Whole-study results and caveats: Viral specificity was inferred only from CDR3 similarity; HCMV serostatus was unknown.

Remarks on this clone: Its antigen is still unknown.

The CDR3 loop spans 13 amino acids. Time point given: blood from clinic visit 5 months post-surgery; TSC patient then seizure free. Sequencing was performed on peripheral blood, taken 4 to 6 months after surgery. This receptor was taken from a boy in the first two years of life with tuberous sclerosis and intractable seizures. The rearrangement joins TRBV12-2 to TRBJ2-1; TRBD1 is the table's D call and was not checked against the DNA. TRBV12-2 is a known pseudogene. Here the CDR3 reads CASRPGYYNEQFF. CDR3 DNA: TGTGCAAGTCGCCCAGGGTATTACAATGAGCAGTTCTTC.